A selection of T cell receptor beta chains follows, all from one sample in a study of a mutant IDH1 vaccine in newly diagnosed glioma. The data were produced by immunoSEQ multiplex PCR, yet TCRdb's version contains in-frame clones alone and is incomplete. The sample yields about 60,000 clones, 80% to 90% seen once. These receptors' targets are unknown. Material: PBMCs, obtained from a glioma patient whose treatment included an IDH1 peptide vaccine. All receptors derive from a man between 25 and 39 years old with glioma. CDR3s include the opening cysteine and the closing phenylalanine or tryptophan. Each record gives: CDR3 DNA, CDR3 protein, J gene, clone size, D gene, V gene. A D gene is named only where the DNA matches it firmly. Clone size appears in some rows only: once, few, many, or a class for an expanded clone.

DNA: TGCAGCGTTGGGGACGTCTATAGCAATCAGCCCCAGCATTTT
CDR3: CSVGDVYSNQPQHF
J: TRBJ1-5
size: once
D: -
V: TRBV29-1

DNA: TGTGCCAGCAGCTTAGATCGGGTTGGTGAAGCTTTCTTT
CDR3: CASSLDRVGEAFF
J: TRBJ1-1
size: -
D: -
V: TRBV11-2

DNA: TGTGCCAGCAGTTCTCCAGGGGGAATGAATTCACCCCTCCACTTT
CDR3: CASSSPGGMNSPLHF
J: TRBJ1-6
size: -
D: TRBD1
V: TRBV27

DNA: TGTGCCAGCAGCAAATACGGACAGGACCCTAGGCAGCCCCAGCATTTT
CDR3: CASSKYGQDPRQPQHF
J: TRBJ1-5
size: -
D: -
V: TRBV21-1

DNA: TGTGCCAGCAGTTTGGGAGGAGACTATGGCTACACCTTC
CDR3: CASSLGGDYGYTF
J: TRBJ1-2
size: once
D: -
V: TRBV28

DNA: TGTGCCAGCAGTCCGGACCGGGAAAGGTCTGAAGCTTTCTTT
CDR3: CASSPDRERSEAFF
J: TRBJ1-1
size: -
D: -
V: TRBV6-5

DNA: TGTGCCAGCAGTGAAGGGTTTGGACAGTGGTATGGCTACACCTTC
CDR3: CASSEGFGQWYGYTF
J: TRBJ1-2
size: -
D: -
V: TRBV6-1

DNA: TGTGCCAGCAGCTCCGGGCAATGGTCGGACCAAGAGACCCAGTACTTC
CDR3: CASSSGQWSDQETQYF
J: TRBJ2-5
size: -
D: -
V: TRBV13

DNA: TGTGCCATCAGTGAACTAGCGGGGCAAGAGACCCAGTACTTC
CDR3: CAISELAGQETQYF
J: TRBJ2-5
size: -
D: TRBD2
V: TRBV10-3

DNA: TGTGCCAGCAGTCCGGGACTAGCGGGGGGGTTCACCGGGGAGCTGTTTTTT
CDR3: CASSPGLAGGFTGELFF
J: TRBJ2-2
size: once
D: TRBD2
V: TRBV27

DNA: TGTGCCATTAAGGGGGCTGGCAATCAGCCCCAGCATTTT
CDR3: CAIKGAGNQPQHF
J: TRBJ1-5
size: -
D: TRBD1
V: TRBV6-6

DNA: TGTGCCAGCAGTTTGAATAGCCCCTACGAGCAGTACTTC
CDR3: CASSLNSPYEQYF
J: TRBJ2-7
size: once
D: -
V: TRBV27

DNA: TGTGCCAGCAGTGAAGGGGGGGCTGGGGCCAACGTCCTGACTTTC
CDR3: CASSEGGAGANVLTF
J: TRBJ2-6
size: -
D: TRBD2
V: TRBV25-1

DNA: TGCGCCAGCACCGGGATACTAGCGGGGAGCAACAATGAGCAGTTCTTC
CDR3: CASTGILAGSNNEQFF
J: TRBJ2-1
size: -
D: TRBD2
V: TRBV5-1

DNA: TGTGCCAGCAGCATCCCGGGACTAGCGGGGGGTGATACGCAGTATTTT
CDR3: CASSIPGLAGGDTQYF
J: TRBJ2-3
size: -
D: TRBD2
V: TRBV5-4

DNA: TGCAGCGTTGAAGGGGGGGCCAGGAACACTGAAGCTTTCTTT
CDR3: CSVEGGARNTEAFF
J: TRBJ1-1
size: -
D: -
V: TRBV29-1

DNA: TGTGCCAGCAGCCATAACAGGAACACTGAAGCTTTCTTT
CDR3: CASSHNRNTEAFF
J: TRBJ1-1
size: -
D: -
V: TRBV7-8

DNA: TGTGCCAGCTCACCGGGACAGGGGCTCGGGGAGCTGTTTTTT
CDR3: CASSPGQGLGELFF
J: TRBJ2-2
size: -
D: TRBD1
V: TRBV18

DNA: TGTGCCAGCAGCAAACAGGGGTCGGCGAACACTGAAGCTTTCTTT
CDR3: CASSKQGSANTEAFF
J: TRBJ1-1
size: -
D: -
V: TRBV21-1

DNA: TGTGCCAGCTCAAAGGACCCGGGCACTGAAGCTTTCTTT
CDR3: CASSKDPGTEAFF
J: TRBJ1-1
size: -
D: -
V: TRBV18

DNA: TGTGCCAGCAGTCCTGGGAACACCGGGGAGCTGTTTTTT
CDR3: CASSPGNTGELFF
J: TRBJ2-2
size: once
D: -
V: TRBV27

DNA: TGTGCCAGCAGCTTAACGCAGACGAACACCGGGGAGCTGTTTTTT
CDR3: CASSLTQTNTGELFF
J: TRBJ2-2
size: -
D: -
V: TRBV7-8

DNA: TGTGCCAGCTCACGGGGTGATTCCCCGCGGAGCGAGCAGTACTTC
CDR3: CASSRGDSPRSEQYF
J: TRBJ2-7
size: once
D: -
V: TRBV18

DNA: TGTGCCAGCAGTCCTACCCTCGGGACAGGGATAGGTGAAAAACTGTTTTTT
CDR3: CASSPTLGTGIGEKLFF
J: TRBJ1-4
size: -
D: TRBD1
V: TRBV28

DNA: TGCGCCAGCAGCTTTATAGAGAACACTGAAGCTTTCTTT
CDR3: CASSFIENTEAFF
J: TRBJ1-1
size: few
D: -
V: TRBV5-1

DNA: TGTGCCAGCAGCTTGTTACTTGTAGGGCCCTCTGGAAACACCATATATTTT
CDR3: CASSLLLVGPSGNTIYF
J: TRBJ1-3
size: once
D: -
V: TRBV5-5

DNA: TGTGCCAGCAGCTTACAACAAAACTATGGCTACACCTTC
CDR3: CASSLQQNYGYTF
J: TRBJ1-2
size: -
D: -
V: TRBV7-9

DNA: TGTGCCAGCAGTTTAAGGGGCCCAGGAGGGAGTGAAGCTTTCTTT
CDR3: CASSLRGPGGSEAFF
J: TRBJ1-1
size: few
D: -
V: TRBV27

DNA: TGTGCCAGCAGTTTATCTTTACTGTACGAGCAGTACTTC
CDR3: CASSLSLLYEQYF
J: TRBJ2-7
size: -
D: -
V: TRBV27

DNA: TGTGCCAGCAGCACGACGGGGCTGCATAGCAATCAGCCCCAGCATTTT
CDR3: CASSTTGLHSNQPQHF
J: TRBJ1-5
size: once
D: -
V: TRBV5-8

DNA: TGTGCCAGCAGCAGAGGCCCTGGCCTCGTCCTTCTTAACGGGGAGCTGTTTTTT
CDR3: CASSRGPGLVLLNGELFF
J: TRBJ2-2
size: once
D: -
V: TRBV13

DNA: TGTGCCAGCAGCTCCTCGGACAGGGCGGACACTGAAGCTTTCTTT
CDR3: CASSSSDRADTEAFF
J: TRBJ1-1
size: -
D: TRBD1
V: TRBV11-2

DNA: TGTGCCAGCACGACGGGGTCCTACTATGGCTACACCTTC
CDR3: CASTTGSYYGYTF
J: TRBJ1-2
size: -
D: -
V: TRBV28

DNA: TGTGCCAGCTCACCTTTACAGGGGAATGAGCAGTTCTTC
CDR3: CASSPLQGNEQFF
J: TRBJ2-1
size: few
D: TRBD1
V: TRBV18

DNA: TGCGCCAGCAGCCCCGGGACAGGGCACCATCTATACTATGGCTACACCTTC
CDR3: CASSPGTGHHLYYGYTF
J: TRBJ1-2
size: -
D: TRBD1
V: TRBV5-1

DNA: TGTGCCAGCAGCCCTCAGGGGGGTCTTTACGAGCAGTACTTC
CDR3: CASSPQGGLYEQYF
J: TRBJ2-7
size: -
D: -
V: TRBV7-9

DNA: TGTGCCAGCAGTTTTTCGCGGCCCCAGCATTTT
CDR3: CASSFSRPQHF
J: TRBJ1-5
size: few
D: -
V: TRBV28

DNA: TGTGCCAGTAGTAGGGGGCGTATCGTCCAGCCCCAGCATTTT
CDR3: CASSRGRIVQPQHF
J: TRBJ1-5
size: -
D: -
V: TRBV19

DNA: TGTGCCAGTAGTACCGGGACAGACTCCTACAATGAGCAGTTCTTC
CDR3: CASSTGTDSYNEQFF
J: TRBJ2-1
size: -
D: TRBD1
V: TRBV19

DNA: TGTGCCAGCAACGTAGGGGCAGATACGCAGTATTTT
CDR3: CASNVGADTQYF
J: TRBJ2-3
size: -
D: -
V: TRBV5-6